This T cell receptor (beta chain) was sequenced in a study of T cell responses to AZD1222 COVID-19 vaccine. Profiled with immunoSEQ multiplex PCR; TCRdb holds only in-frame clones, not every one. The sample has about 64,000 clones; over 80% are singletons. The CDR3 loop spans 15 amino acids. Germline CDR1 is SGDLS and CDR2 is YYNGEE. After removal of 3 bases from V and 6 bases from J, the junction contained 7 bases not matched to a gene. A word on this clone: What it binds is not known.

Notes on the study in general: Only a handful of AZD1222 recipients, about six in all, had baseline seropositivity.

This clonotype was obtained from an adult who received the MenACWY meningococcal vaccine as a control. Specimen: peripheral blood, collected 28 days after the second dose of the MenACWY control vaccine. V is TRBV9 and J is TRBJ2-5; 11 bases are a match to TRBD2. CDR3 nucleotides: TGTGCCAGCAGCGATAGCGGGAGGGCCGGGAAGACCCAGTACTTC. As protein: CASSDSGRAGKTQYF.